This T cell receptor beta chain was identified in a study of CD8+CD57+ T cells in acquired aplastic anemia (dated 2018 in TCRdb). Regarding the research as a whole: A mean of approximately 3 ug of DNA, ranging from roughly 0.2 to 27.4 ug, was extracted from sorted CD4+ and CD8+ cells. A CD8+CD57+ expansion meant a frequency higher than the mean frequency seen in healthy subjects. Overall results and qualifications from the work: Roughly 30 CD8+ CDR3 sequences were shared between patients and controls but appeared highly expressed in patients and within their immunodominant clones. No significant difference in CD8+ Simpson's diversity was found between patients and healthy controls (P=0.060).

For this clonotype: Its recognized antigen is unknown. Per-base qualities were not stored, and no clone one base away is much larger.

Patients chosen for sequencing had shown expansion of CD8+CD57+ cells by flow cytometry. Every patient had a diagnosis of severe acquired aplastic anemia based on International Study of Aplastic Anemia and Agranulocytosis and Camitta criteria. At the time blood was sampled, none of the patients had received any therapy. In the study, sorted CD4+ and CD8+ blood T cells from patients with severe aplastic anemia and from healthy subjects underwent deep sequencing of TCR repertoires. In the USA, patient enrollment took place under clinicaltrials.gov protocols 00001620, 01623167, 00001397, 00071045, 00081523 and 00961064. Ficoll-Paque density gradient centrifugation was used to isolate peripheral blood mononuclear cells. Before DNA extraction, CD4+ and CD8+ T cells were sorted with FACS or magnetic beads. Genomic DNA served as template for TCR beta VDJ combination and CDR3 sequence profiling. TCR repertoire sequencing was run on an Illumina HiSeq 2000. The authors' analysis ran thus. TRBV/TRBJ rearrangement plots, CDR3 size and DJ length profiles, and Simpson's diversity index were used to evaluate the repertoires. The immunodominant clone was defined as the most abundant DNA sequence in deep sequencing data. CDR3 amino acid sequences were screened for sharing across subjects and compared with published repertoires and the VDJdb database. TCRdb reprocessed the public reads (quality trimming at Q25 with fastp, clone calling with MiXCR) and kept in-frame beta chains. Each entry merges the rows of one CDR3 protein and shows their most common DNA and genes. None of the V and J calls come from the authors' own analysis; TCRdb made them. A total of some 170,000 distinct CDR3 sequences appear in this sample, 70% to 75% of them only once. The leading ten clones occupy approximately 48% of the sample.

The CDR3 starts with the cysteine, ends with the phenylalanine, and has 14 residues. This entry keeps only the CDR3 DNA: 42 bases, framed from base 1. CDR1 and CDR2, per the germline V gene, are WSHSY and SAAADI. V is trimmed back by 6 bases and J by 2 bases, and the junction contains 4 bases that no gene match accounts for. This sequence uses TRBV10-2 and TRBJ1-5, with 7 bases matching TRBD1. The sequence came from a human donor with aplastic anemia. The sample was sorted CD4+, CD8+, or CD8+CD57+ T cells (not recorded which) from PBMCs. The encoded CDR3 is CASRETGGNQPQHF. The DNA reads TGCGCCAGCAGGGAAACAGGGGGCAATCAGCCCCAGCATTTT.